This T cell receptor (beta chain) was retrieved from a study of cytomegalovirus exposure and HLA in healthy donors. Germline V gene lookup returns CDR1 SGHTA and CDR2 FQGNSA. This CDR3 has 14 amino acids. V lost 5 bases and J 1 base, leaving 11 bases between the germline ends. PCR used 60 Vbeta primers and 13 Jbeta primers. Data came from immunoSEQ multiplex PCR; TCRdb stores just in-frame clones and leaves some out. The table shows 150,000 to 200,000 clones, with 80% to 90% occurring only once. V and J are TRBV7-2 and TRBJ1-1; D gene ambiguous. This clonotype originated in a middle-aged man in good health and CMV-seropositive. The sequenced sample was PBMCs. The CDR3: CASSAEQANTEAFF. The CDR3, as DNA: TGTGCCAGCAGCGCGGAACAAGCGAACACTGAAGCTTTCTTT.